This TCR beta chain is from a study of blood T cell repertoires in COVID-19. At the level of the study: COVID-19 samples, acute and convalescent, were from the United States, Italy and Spain. T cells, B-cell-depleted T cells, or PBMCs provided the cDNA or gDNA that served as material.

In the study's own analysis: Amplified reference gene primers provided the basis for estimating nucleated cell counts. Here immunoSEQ multiplex PCR was the method, and the copy in TCRdb shows in-frame clones only, minus some. D and trimming were read from the DNA, whereas the V and J calls and clone size are those reported in that table. The repertoire consists of some 700,000 clones, with about 87% occurring once and the leading ten covering approximately 0.3%. This TCR was sampled from a woman younger than 35 with acute or convalescent COVID-19. Input material: peripheral blood.

The CDR3 DNA sequence: TGTGCCAGCAGCTACCTCGGACAGGGTGGTCAGCCCCAGCATTTT. Protein product: CASSYLGQGGQPQHF. This chain links TRBV7-2 with TRBJ1-5, with 8 bases fitting TRBD1. The trim removed 4 bases at V and 6 bases at J, leaving 8 bases unmatched. This CDR3 has 15 residues. The V gene's germline CDR1 is SGHTA and CDR2 FQGNSA.